A single sample gave rise to the 3 T cell receptor beta chains below, sequenced in a study of blood T cells in healthy people across ages. A sample-barcoded 5' primer and a J-beta primer mix were used in a second PCR of roughly 7 to 11 cycles. From the 5' RACE reads, TCRdb called clonotypes with MiXCR, one entry per CDR3 protein. The sample carries about 630,000 distinct CDR3 sequences, roughly 21% recorded once. The sequenced sample consisted of blood. Source of these receptors: a man aged 70-80 years in good health.

This clonotype has only a few counts. This sequence joins TRBV5-5 and TRBJ1-4, with TRBD1 identical over 8 bases. CDR1 and CDR2 (germline): SGHKS, YYEKEE (reference sequence). The trim removed 0 bases at V and 5 bases at J, leaving 3 bases unmatched. The CDR3 is made up of 15 amino acids. Here the CDR3 reads CASSLGTGGNEKLFF. The CDR3 nucleotides read TGTGCCAGCAGCTTGGGTACAGGGGGGAATGAAAAACTGTTTTTT.

This clonotype has only a few counts. The chain has TRBV5-6 and TRBJ2-3; D gene ambiguous. Trimming stripped 0 bases from V and 2 bases from J, with 13 bases between. Germline V gene sequence: CDR1 SGHDT, CDR2 YYEEEE. The CDR3 consists of 16 residues. CDR3 amino acids: CASSLGRGVDTDTQYF. CDR3 in DNA: TGTGCCAGCAGCTTGGGAAGAGGAGTGGACACAGATACGCAGTATTTT.

Notes on this clonotype: A junction end diverges from the germline sequence, so it may reflect a read error. The V and J genes are TRBV7-9 and TRBJ2-7, with 7 bases fitting TRBD1. Germline loops: CDR1 SEHNR, CDR2 FQNEAQ (reference sequence). The CDR3 runs 15 residues. The chain's CDR3 is CASSLARGSSNEQYF. The CDR3, as DNA: TGTGCCAGCAGCTTAGCCAGGGGGAGCTCCAACGAGCAGTACTTC. The entire variable domain, with the rest obtained from reference TRBV7-9 and TRBJ2-7, is as follows: DTGVSQNPRHKITKRGQNVTFRCDPISEHNRLYWYRQTLGQGPEFLTYFQNEAQLEKSRLLSDRFSAERPKGSFSTLEIQRTEQGDSAMYLCASSLARGSSNEQYFGPGTRLTVT.